The 3 T cell receptor beta chains given below trace back to one sample, sequenced in a study of T cell repertoires in cytomegalovirus infection. MiXCR was run by TCRdb on the reads, yielding one entry per CDR3 protein. The sample holds 200,000 to 250,000 distinct CDR3 sequences, about 23% seen once. Specimen: CD8+ T cells from PBMCs. The receptors stem from a human donor in good health (CMV status not recorded). Some clones in this sample may be carry-over from other donors' samples.

J is TRBJ2-7 and V is TRBV7-9; 9 bases agree with TRBD1. J lost 5 bases, V lost 2 bases, and 7 bases had no gene match. This CDR3 contains 15 residues. Looked up from germline, CDR1 is SEHNR and CDR2 is FQNEAQ (reference sequence). CDR3 region: CASSLTRTGEDEQYF. The CDR3 bases are TGTGCCAGCAGCTTAACGAGGACAGGGGAGGACGAGCAGTACTTC.

This clonotype was observed many times. The chain joins TRBV7-9 to TRBJ2-3; 7 positions match TRBD1. V was pared by 1 base and J by 5 bases, with 6 bases of the junction left unmatched. Germline values: CDR1 SEHNR, CDR2 FQNEAQ (reference sequence). This CDR3 region has 15 residues. The CDR3: CASSLELTGRDTQYF. The CDR3 DNA reads as TGTGCCAGCAGCTTAGAGCTGACAGGGAGAGATACGCAGTATTTT.

Worth noting for this clonotype: The junction departs from the called germline gene at one end, perhaps through a read error. V usage is TRBV28 and J usage is TRBJ2-7; no clear D gene. Germline CDR1 and CDR2: MDHEN and SYDVKM. CDR3 length: 10 residues. The CDR3 spells CASSFRPTNF. The CDR3 nucleotides are TGTGCCAGCAGTTTTAGACCCACGAACTTC. The complete variable domain, with remaining parts taken from reference TRBV28 and TRBJ2-7, reads DVKVTQSSRYLVKRTGEKVFLECVQDMDHENMFWYRQDPGLGLRLIYFSYDVKMKEKGDIPEGYSVSREKKERFSLILESASTNQTSMYLCASSFRPTNFGPGTRLTVT.